A single sample is the source of the 20 T cell receptor beta chains below, sequenced in a study of OX40 agonist ivuxolimab in advanced cancers. Sequencing was performed with immunoSEQ multiplex PCR; in TCRdb, only in-frame clones are kept and a portion is missing. The data contain 72,000 or so clones, roughly 88% of them singletons. The sample here was CD4+ or CD8+ T cells sorted from blood, taken in a trial of the OX40 agonist ivuxolimab. The receptors derive from an adult with an advanced solid tumor such as melanoma, head and neck, liver or kidney cancer.

The V call is TRBV6-1, the J call TRBJ2-2; D remains ambiguous. This CDR3 comprises 13 residues. Trimming shortened V by 8 bases and J by 1 base, and 8 bases separated the two germline ends. Germline V gives CDR1 MNHNS, CDR2 SASEGT. CDR3 region: CASPDWNTGELFF. DNA of the CDR3: TGTGCCAGCCCCGACTGGAACACCGGGGAGCTGTTTTTT.

The chain carries TRBV5-1 and TRBJ2-7, with D hard to call. With 0 bases removed from V and 2 bases from J, the gap between germline ends came to 12 bases. The CDR3 length is 15 residues. CDR1 and CDR2 from the germline V gene are SGHRS and YFSETQ. CDR3 region: CASSLADTGPYEQYF. The CDR3 DNA is TGCGCCAGCAGCTTGGCGGATACGGGTCCCTACGAGCAGTACTTC.

The V call is TRBV6-1, the J call TRBJ1-2; 7 bases map to TRBD1. The V segment lost 6 bases and the J segment 8 bases; nucleotides outside the gene matches: 6. This CDR3 is built from 12 residues. CDR1 and CDR2 (germline): MNHNS, SASEGT. CDR3 region: CASSHRGGGYTF. The CDR3 bases are TGTGCCAGCAGCCACAGGGGCGGCGGCTACACCTTC.

The J gene is TRBJ1-2, the V gene TRBV19; possible D gene TRBD1, 5 bases. Trimming removed 3 bases at V and 3 bases at J, with 11 bases between. The CDR3 consists of 14 residues. CDR1 is LNHDA, CDR2 SQIVND, per germline (reference sequence). CDR3 sequence reads: CASSMARVHYGYTF. The CDR3 region has the DNA TGTGCCAGTAGTATGGCCAGGGTTCACTATGGCTACACCTTC.

The chain is built from TRBV7-8 and TRBJ1-4; D uncertain. V was pared by 5 bases and J by 4 bases, with 11 bases between. CDR1 and CDR2 (germline): SGHVS, FQNEAQ. The CDR3 contains 14 residues. The CDR3, as DNA: TGTGCCAGCAGCCCAGCGGAGGTTAATGAAAAACTGTTTTTT. This translates into CASSPAEVNEKLFF.

This chain links TRBV7-9 with TRBJ2-6; the D is unclear. Per the germline V gene, CDR1 is SEHNR and CDR2 is FQNEAQ (reference sequence). The CDR3 is 11 residues long. The V end lost 10 bases, the J end lost 0 bases, and 1 base lay between the germline ends. CDR3 sequence: CATSGANVLTF. Here the CDR3 DNA reads TGTGCCACCTCTGGGGCCAACGTCCTGACTTTC.

The rearrangement uses TRBV9 and TRBJ2-2; 10 nucleotides align to TRBD2. With V trimmed by 4 bases and J by 1 base, 10 bases remained unmatched. The CDR3 spans 18 residues. Germline lookup yields CDR1 SGDLS and CDR2 YYNGEE. This chain's CDR3 is CASSKTTSGPLNTGELFF. The CDR3 region has the DNA TGTGCCAGCAGCAAAACGACTAGCGGGCCATTGAACACCGGGGAGCTGTTTTTT.

The chain carries TRBV28 and TRBJ1-5; no clear D. Germline CDR1 is MDHEN and CDR2 is SYDVKM. V was clipped by 5 bases and J by 11 bases, with 16 bases between them. There are 13 residues in the CDR3. In DNA form, the CDR3 reads TGTGCCAGCAGTCTACCCCGCCGTTTGTCCCAGCATTTT. Translation: CASSLPRRLSQHF.

The CDR3 DNA reads as TGTGCCAGCTCACCGAGCCGGGACAGGGTTAATGGCTACACCTTC. Translating it yields CASSPSRDRVNGYTF. The chain recombines TRBV18 with TRBJ1-2; TRBD1 aligns across 9 bases. Trimming took 3 bases from V and 6 from J; bases not matched to a gene: 8. The CDR3 contains 15 residues. CDR1 KGHSH and CDR2 LQKENI come from the germline V gene.

This clone was seen more than once but under ten times. This sequence joins TRBV20-1 and TRBJ1-1; D unclear. The CDR3 covers 11 residues. Looked up from germline, CDR1 is DFQATT and CDR2 is SNEGSKA (reference sequence). V was clipped by 6 bases and J by 3 bases, with 8 bases between them. The DNA for the CDR3 is TGCAGTGCCCACCGTTACACTGAAGCTTTCTTT. The encoded protein is CSAHRYTEAFF.

This clone was observed a handful of times. This chain links TRBV6-5 with TRBJ1-6; unclear D gene. The germline V gene has CDR1 MNHEY and CDR2 SVGAGI. The length of the CDR3 is 15 residues. V lost 0 bases to trimming and J lost 5 bases, with 8 bases between them. The CDR3 here is CASSYSHFHNSPLHF. The CDR3 DNA follows: TGTGCCAGCAGTTACTCTCACTTCCATAATTCACCCCTCCACTTT.

The chain combines TRBV6-5 with TRBJ1-6; D is ambiguous. There are 15 residues in the CDR3. Trimming shortened V by 0 bases and J by 7 bases, and 10 bases separated the two germline ends. The germline V gene has CDR1 MNHEY and CDR2 SVGAGI. CDR3 sequence reads: CASSYSPEENSPLHF. As DNA, the CDR3 is TGTGCCAGCAGTTACTCGCCGGAGGAAAATTCACCCCTCCACTTT.

The rearrangement links TRBV6-1 to TRBJ2-7, with TRBD1 identical over 9 bases. With 2 bases clipped from V and 7 bases from J, the junction kept 9 bases outside the gene matches. Germline V gene lookup returns CDR1 MNHNS and CDR2 SASEGT. This CDR3 is built from 15 residues. In nucleotides, the CDR3 is TGTGCCAGCAGTGAATGGGACAGGGTTTTACCTGAGCAGTACTTC. As protein: CASSEWDRVLPEQYF.

The chain carries TRBV7-2 and TRBJ2-1; D not certain. Germline assignment: CDR1 SGHTA and CDR2 FQGNSA. The CDR3 length is 12 residues. The ends were cut back, 4 bases at V and 6 bases at J, with 7 bases in the middle. CDR3 sequence reads: CASSSPPNEQFF. CDR3 in DNA: TGTGCCAGCAGCTCCCCACCCAATGAGCAGTTCTTC.

The chain links TRBV19 to TRBJ2-5; tentatively, D is TRBD1 or TRBD2 (5 bases each). The CDR3 has 13 amino acids. Trimming left V 3 bases short and J 7 bases short, with 12 bases between. Germline V gene sequence: CDR1 LNHDA, CDR2 SQIVND (reference sequence). This CDR3 is CASSIGTVPTQYF. In nucleotides, the CDR3 is TGTGCCAGTAGTATCGGGACGGTTCCGACCCAGTACTTC.

As for this clone: The junction shows a germline mismatch at one end, possibly a read error. The chain joins TRBV7-7 to TRBJ2-5; TRBD2 agrees at 10 bases. The length of the CDR3 is 15 residues. Germline-derived CDR1 and CDR2 are SSHAT and FNYEAQ (reference sequence). The CDR3 nucleotides are TGTGCTAGCAGCTTAGACCTAGCGGGGGCCTCAGCCCAGTACTTC. Amino acids: CASSLDLAGASAQYF.

The genes are TRBV19 and TRBJ2-5; 7 bases align to TRBD1. CDR3 length equals 14 residues. Germline V gene sequence: CDR1 LNHDA, CDR2 SQIVND (reference sequence). Germline trimming cut 4 bases from V and 4 bases from J; bases unmatched to any gene: 6. This CDR3 reads CASSNRGRRETQYF. DNA for the CDR3: TGTGCCAGTAGTAACAGGGGACGTAGAGAGACCCAGTACTTC.

The chain carries TRBV19 and TRBJ2-3; D may be TRBD2 (6 bases). The V end was cut by 8 bases, the J end by 6 bases, with 21 bases between. The length of the CDR3 is 15 residues. The germline V gene has CDR1 LNHDA and CDR2 SQIVND (reference sequence). CDR3 nucleotides: TGTGCCAGTGGATTATCGGGACTCGCGGGGGATACGCAGTATTTT. Its translation: CASGLSGLAGDTQYF.

This clone was found a few times. The chain couples TRBV19 to TRBJ2-2; D unclear. In germline, CDR1 is LNHDA, CDR2 SQIVND (reference sequence). Trimming removed 5 bases from V and 6 bases from J, with 13 bases in between. The CDR3 has 14 amino acids. The CDR3, as DNA: TGTGCCAGTAGTTTCCAGGCTCAACCCGGGGAGCTGTTTTTT. Translating it yields CASSFQAQPGELFF. Supplemented by reference TRBV19 and TRBJ2-2, the full variable domain reads DGGITQSPKYLFRKEGQNVTLSCEQNLNHDAMYWYRQDPGQGLRLIYYSQIVNDFQKGDIAEGYSVSREKKESFPLTVTSAQKNPTAFYLCASSFQAQPGELFFGEGSRLTVL.

V gene TRBV30 combines with J gene TRBJ1-5; D unresolved. The germline V gene encodes CDR1 GTSNPN and CDR2 SVGIG (reference sequence). V was clipped by 1 base and J by 0 bases, with 4 bases between them. CDR3 size: 13 residues. CDR3 nucleotide sequence: TGTGCCTGGAGTGCCTATAGCAATCAGCCCCAGCATTTT. Translation: CAWSAYSNQPQHF.